This TCR beta chain was recorded in a study of monozygotic twins with inflammatory bowel disease. Study conclusions and caveats: The co-twins with IBD showed lower TCRbeta diversity (inverse Simpson) than their healthy siblings.

A word on this clonotype: Its antigen is unknown.

UMIs bearing a 6-nucleotide sample barcode were added through template switching. TCRdb re-analyzed the 5' RACE reads; it lists each CDR3 protein once, without DNA. This table lists roughly 330,000 distinct CDR3 sequences. Germline V gives CDR1 SGHKS, CDR2 YYEKEE (reference sequence). The CDR3 runs 13 residues. Source material: blood. The clonotype comes from a human donor with ulcerative colitis or Crohn's disease, or a healthy co-twin of an affected twin (not recorded which). V is TRBV5-5 and J is TRBJ1-2; TCRdb lists TRBD1, though no DNA is available to test this call. The CDR3 reads CASILGTDYGYTF. The full variable domain, rest sourced from reference TRBV5-5 and TRBJ1-2, is DAGVTQSPTHLIKTRGQQVTLRCSPISGHKSVSWYQQVLGQGPQFIFQYYEKEERGRGNFPDRFSARQFPNYSSELNVNALLLGDSALYLCASILGTDYGYTFGSGTRLTVV.